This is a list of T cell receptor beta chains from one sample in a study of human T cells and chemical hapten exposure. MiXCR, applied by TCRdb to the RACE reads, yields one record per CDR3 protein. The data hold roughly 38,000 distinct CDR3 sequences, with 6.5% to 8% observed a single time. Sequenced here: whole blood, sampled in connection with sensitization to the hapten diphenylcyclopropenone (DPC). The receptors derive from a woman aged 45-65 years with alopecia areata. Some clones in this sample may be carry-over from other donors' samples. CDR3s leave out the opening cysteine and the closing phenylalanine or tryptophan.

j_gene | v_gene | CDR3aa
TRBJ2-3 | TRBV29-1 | SVGHWPSTDTQY
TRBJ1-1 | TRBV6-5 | AARGKGATAEAF
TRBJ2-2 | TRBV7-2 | ASRQGASGELF
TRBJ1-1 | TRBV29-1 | SVEDRGRTEAF
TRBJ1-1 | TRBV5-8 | ASSFGGIQNTEAF
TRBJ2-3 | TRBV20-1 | SARGGGSSTDTQY
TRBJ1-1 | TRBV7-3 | ASGAWPNTEAF
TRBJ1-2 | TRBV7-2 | ASSSTANYGYT
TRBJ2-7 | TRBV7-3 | ASSLFGGEHEQY
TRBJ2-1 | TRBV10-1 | ASSESPVRDEQF
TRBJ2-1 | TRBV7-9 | ASSLKPSSEQF
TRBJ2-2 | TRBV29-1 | SVAPAGIFGNAGELF
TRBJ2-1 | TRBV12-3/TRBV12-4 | ASGYILAGGSEQF
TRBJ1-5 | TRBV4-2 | ASSQDTGESQPQH
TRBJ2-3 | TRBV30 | AWSAGTAQY
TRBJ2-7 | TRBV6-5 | ASSNRLAGGYEQY
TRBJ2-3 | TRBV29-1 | SVGDSVVDTQY
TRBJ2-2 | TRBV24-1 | ATSDTGTVSPAELF
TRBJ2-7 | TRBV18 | ASSPPLRSEQY
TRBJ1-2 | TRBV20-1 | SARAGGVGGYT
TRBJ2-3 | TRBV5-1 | ASSLDRFTDTQY
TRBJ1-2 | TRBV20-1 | SARGPAGMYGYT
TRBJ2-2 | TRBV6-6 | ASTRDETGELF
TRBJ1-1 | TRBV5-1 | ASSLGDEGTEAF
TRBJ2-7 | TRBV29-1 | SVDVAEEQY
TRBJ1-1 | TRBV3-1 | ASSHGIADTEAF
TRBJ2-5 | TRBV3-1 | ASSQALAGGLETQY
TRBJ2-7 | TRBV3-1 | ASRSTSGAAYEQY
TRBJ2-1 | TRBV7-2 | ASSILAGGPNEQF